This T cell receptor (beta chain) stems from a study of vaccination and CD4 T cells after COVID-19. The overall study: SARS-CoV-2 had been detected by nasal swab PCR in convalescent patients; roughly 9 were mild, one severe. Each post-COVID sample was drawn after diagnosis, and the median interval was roughly 97 days (range 35 to 161).

Treatment defined: 10-day PBMC culture with coronavirus spike peptide pools or control peptides (ViraFEST assay). Germline V gene lookup returns CDR1 SNHLY and CDR2 FYNNEI. The V and J ends lost 8 bases and 0 bases respectively, with 7 bases between them. The CDR3 is 13 amino acids. Note on this clonotype: What it binds is unknown.

Sequenced with the Oncomine TCR Beta short-read assay was DNA taken from cultured CD4+ T cells. TCRdb reprocessed the PCR reads via MiXCR and lists one record per CDR3 protein. This table holds 11,000 or so distinct CDR3 sequences, more than 55% found once. Specimen: CD4+ T cells from blood, cultured in vitro. The V call is TRBV2, the J call TRBJ2-2; no clear D. The receptor comes from a human donor who had recovered from COVID-19. CDR3 sequence reads: CASSPPNTGELFF. The CDR3, as DNA: TGTGCCAGCTCCCCCCCGAACACCGGGGAGCTGTTTTTT.